Below, 10 T cell receptor beta chains from the same sample are listed, as sequenced in a study of human T cells and chemical hapten exposure. As to time point: pre-sensitization, week 0. The sample's treatment: therapeutic diphenylcyclopropenone sensitization with weekly scalp DPC. From the RACE reads, TCRdb called clonotypes with MiXCR, one entry per CDR3 protein. This sample yields about 250,000 distinct CDR3 sequences, of which around 7.7% are seen a single time; more than 1% belongs to the top ten. This specimen consisted of whole blood, obtained in connection with sensitization to the hapten diphenylcyclopropenone (DPC). The source is a man aged 18 to 29 with alopecia areata. Some clones in this sample may be carry-over from other donors' samples.

This clonotype showed up many times. The chain employs TRBV6-5 and TRBJ2-1, with D possibly TRBD1 on 6 matching bases. This CDR3 has 12 residues. Germline-derived CDR1 and CDR2 are MNHEY and SVGAGI. Trimming cost V 5 bases and J 10 bases, with 12 bases left between them. The CDR3 spells CASSQGTLEQFF. The CDR3 DNA reads as TGTGCCAGCAGTCAGGGGACCCTCGAGCAGTTCTTC.

This clonotype was seen at least ten times. J is TRBJ2-1 and V is TRBV6-2 or TRBV6-3; D gene unclear. Germline loops: CDR1 MNHEY, CDR2 SVGEGT. The CDR3 extends over 13 amino acids. V was trimmed by 6 bases and J by 5 bases, leaving 11 bases between them. The CDR3 sequence is CASRARQNNEQFF. The CDR3 nucleotides read TGTGCCAGCAGGGCGAGACAAAACAATGAGCAGTTCTTC.

This clonotype occurred a few times. This chain uses TRBV7-9 with TRBJ2-7, with 7 bases that match TRBD1. The germline V gene encodes CDR1 SEHNR and CDR2 FQNEAQ (reference sequence). Trimming took 1 base from V and 7 from J; bases not matched to a gene: 10. The CDR3 spans 15 residues. DNA of the CDR3: TGTGCCAGCAGCTTAGGGGACAGAGAACTAAGGGAGCAGTACGTC. Translation: CASSLGDRELREQYV.

This chain connects TRBV20-1 to TRBJ2-1; 7 bases map to TRBD1. CDR1 is DFQATT and CDR2 is SNEGSKA in the germline V gene (reference sequence). The V and J ends lost 6 bases and 4 bases, in that order; junction bases with no gene match: 9. This CDR3 region has 14 residues. The CDR3 DNA is TGCAGTGCAACCACGGGACAGAAATACAATGAGCAGTTCTTC. This sequence encodes CSATTGQKYNEQFF.

The chain links TRBV6-5 to TRBJ1-1; D unresolved. The ends were cut back, 7 bases at V and 5 bases at J, with 8 bases in the middle. Per germline, CDR1 MNHEY and CDR2 SVGAGI. The CDR3 covers 11 residues. The CDR3 region is CASKRRTEAFF. CDR3 in DNA: TGTGCCAGCAAGAGAAGGACTGAAGCTTTCTTT.

This clonotype was counted at least ten times. The rearrangement uses TRBV7-3 and TRBJ2-7, with D perhaps being TRBD1 or TRBD2 (5 bases each). This CDR3 contains 14 residues. Germline loops: CDR1 SGHTA, CDR2 FQGTGA. The V end lost 5 bases, the J end lost 1 base, and 12 bases lay between the germline ends. The CDR3 DNA sequence: TGTGCCAGCAGCCCACGGGACGGATCCTACGAGCAGTACTTC. Amino acids: CASSPRDGSYEQYF.

The chain joins TRBV4-1 to TRBJ1-1; D possibly corresponds to TRBD1 (5 bases). Germline loops: CDR1 MGHRA, CDR2 YSYEKL. V was clipped by 3 bases and J by 6 bases, with 14 bases between them. There are 14 residues in the CDR3. The CDR3 sequence: CASSHPGGGAEAFF. CDR3 coding DNA: TGCGCCAGCAGCCATCCGGGTGGGGGGGCTGAAGCTTTCTTT.

This clonotype has ten or more counts. This rearrangement joins TRBV6-2 or TRBV6-3 to TRBJ2-2; the D call may be TRBD1 or TRBD2 (6 bases each). The CDR3 sequence is 16 residues long. Germline-derived CDR1 and CDR2 are MNHEY and SVGEGT. Trimming removed 2 bases from V and 5 bases from J, with 15 bases in between. Written as DNA, the CDR3 is TGTGCCAGCAGTTACGGTGGGCAGGGGAGGACCGGGGAGCTGTTTTTT. As protein: CASSYGGQGRTGELFF.

This clonotype was recorded a few times. The chain employs TRBV7-6 and TRBJ1-1; D remains unclear. This CDR3 is 12 amino acids long. V lost 5 bases, J lost 5 bases, and 9 bases lay in between. The V gene's germline CDR1 is SGHVS and CDR2 FNYEAQ. CDR3 sequence (DNA): TGTGCCAGCAGCCCCCACTTAACTGAAGCTTTCTTT. Translated, it gives CASSPHLTEAFF.

This sequence joins TRBV9 and TRBJ1-2; a weak D match, TRBD1 (6 bases). The CDR3 totals 14 residues. The V end was cut by 3 bases, the J end by 4 bases, with 13 bases between. Germline CDR1 and CDR2: SGDLS and YYNGEE. CDR3 loop: CASSARQAAYGYTF. CDR3 nucleotides: TGTGCCAGCAGCGCCCGACAGGCCGCCTATGGCTACACCTTC. The variable domain in full, with the rest retrieved from reference TRBV9 and TRBJ1-2, is DSGVTQTPKHLITATGQRVTLRCSPRSGDLSVYWYQQSLDQGLQFLIQYYNGEERAKGNILERFSAQQFPDLHSELNLSSLELGDSALYFCASSARQAAYGYTFGSGTRLTVV.